This T cell receptor beta chain was profiled in a study of blood T cell repertoires in COVID-19. Background on the study: The United States, Italy and Spain supplied acute and convalescent COVID-19 samples.

This clone has a handful of counts. TCRdb's table, derived via immunoSEQ multiplex PCR, lists solely in-frame clones and lacks some. The data contain about 200,000 clones, over 75% of them singletons. The receptor comes from a human donor in a cohort sampled during active COVID-19. The specimen was peripheral blood.

The CDR3 DNA is TGTGCCATAGGACCACAGGGACCCTACGAGCAGTACTTC. Protein product: CAIGPQGPYEQYF. The V gene is TRBV5-4, the J gene TRBJ2-7, with D maybe TRBD1 (6 bases). V was trimmed by 9 bases and J by 2 bases, leaving 15 bases between them. The CDR3 loop spans 13 amino acids. CDR1 is SGHNT and CDR2 is YYREEE in the germline V gene (reference sequence).